Sequencing of this TCR beta chain was carried out in a study of T cell repertoires in cytomegalovirus infection. For the study at large: Public TCR beta signatures provided an indication of both CMV infection and a matching HLA type. Whole-study findings and limits: Summed public TCR beta family frequency identified CMV carriers bearing the relevant HLA. CMV-specific TCR beta clonotypes restricted by HLA-C were the ones dominating the ex vivo response.

A note on this clonotype: Its antigen is not known.

Using its own MiXCR run on the reads, TCRdb lists one record per CDR3 protein. The table shows about 190,000 distinct CDR3 sequences, with approximately 28% occurring only once. This sequence originates from a human donor in good health (CMV status not recorded). Some clones in this sample may be carry-over from other donors' samples. The sequenced sample consisted of PBMCs.

The CDR3: CASSLYGGSGELFF. CDR3 coding DNA: TGTGCCAGCAGCTTATACGGAGGGTCCGGGGAGCTGTTTTTT. The J gene is TRBJ2-2, the V gene TRBV11-3, with D possibly TRBD2 on 6 matching bases. The germline CDR1 and CDR2 sequences are SGHNT and YENEEA. Trimming stripped 2 bases from V and 6 bases from J, with 10 bases between. This CDR3 region has 14 residues.